These T cell receptor beta chains were read from a single sample in a study of early T cells in non-severe SARS-CoV-2 infection. One entry per CDR3 protein results from TCRdb running MiXCR on the 5' RACE reads. The sample shows some 32,000 distinct CDR3 sequences, around 4.2% of them seen only once. The source material was whole blood. These TCRs come from an adult who was a healthcare worker with PCR-confirmed SARS-CoV-2 infection or an uninfected control (not recorded which). Each CDR3 is given with its conserved first and last residue. D genes are given only for firm matches.

cdr3_aa: CASSEEIATNEKLFF; d_call: -; v_call: TRBV2; cdr3_length: 15
cdr3_aa: CASSPNNEKLFF; d_call: -; v_call: TRBV18; cdr3_length: 12
cdr3_aa: CASSPQGRGGDGTEAFF; d_call: -; v_call: TRBV6-2/TRBV6-3; cdr3_length: 17
cdr3_aa: CSATERKTSSSYNEQFF; d_call: -; v_call: TRBV20-1; cdr3_length: 17
cdr3_aa: CASSPSGTHELLDEQYF; d_call: -; v_call: TRBV7-9; cdr3_length: 17
cdr3_aa: CASSYTKAGGAYEQYF; d_call: TRBD2; v_call: TRBV6-6; cdr3_length: 16
cdr3_aa: CATSDPGQGAGGYTF; d_call: TRBD1; v_call: TRBV24-1; cdr3_length: 15
cdr3_aa: CASNSASGRAIMDEQFF; d_call: TRBD2; v_call: TRBV2; cdr3_length: 17
cdr3_aa: CASSPETGGYEQYF; d_call: TRBD1; v_call: TRBV18; cdr3_length: 14
cdr3_aa: CASSGPSGGLQDTQYF; d_call: TRBD2; v_call: TRBV12-3/TRBV12-4; cdr3_length: 16
cdr3_aa: CAILPGKLFF; d_call: -; v_call: TRBV7-2; cdr3_length: 10
cdr3_aa: CASSYRPEETQYF; d_call: -; v_call: TRBV7-3; cdr3_length: 13
cdr3_aa: CASSSGQGDSETQYF; d_call: -; v_call: TRBV3-1; cdr3_length: 15
cdr3_aa: CATRPEGGAGELFF; d_call: TRBD2; v_call: TRBV5-1; cdr3_length: 14
cdr3_aa: CASTLTGYNEQFF; d_call: -; v_call: TRBV6-2/TRBV6-3; cdr3_length: 13
cdr3_aa: CASSFSTPDEAFF; d_call: -; v_call: TRBV5-1; cdr3_length: 13
cdr3_aa: CASSYGLDTQYF; d_call: -; v_call: TRBV5-1; cdr3_length: 12
cdr3_aa: CSASPPRRGRVNEQFF; d_call: -; v_call: TRBV20-1; cdr3_length: 16
cdr3_aa: CASSATLMNTEAFF; d_call: -; v_call: TRBV7-2; cdr3_length: 14
cdr3_aa: CASIQGSRGLNYGYTF; d_call: -; v_call: TRBV12-3/TRBV12-4; cdr3_length: 16
cdr3_aa: CASTSRDRGTGELFF; d_call: -; v_call: TRBV11-1; cdr3_length: 15
cdr3_aa: CASSLGGKIYEQFF; d_call: -; v_call: TRBV7-2; cdr3_length: 14
cdr3_aa: CASSPPPGQIFEQFF; d_call: TRBD1; v_call: TRBV7-6; cdr3_length: 15
cdr3_aa: CASSVVGQANVLTF; d_call: -; v_call: TRBV9; cdr3_length: 14
cdr3_aa: CSVRRYGGNYGYTF; d_call: -; v_call: TRBV29-1; cdr3_length: 14
cdr3_aa: CSARDPVSSGNTIYF; d_call: -; v_call: TRBV20-1; cdr3_length: 15
cdr3_aa: CASRGGARNTEAFF; d_call: -; v_call: TRBV10-2; cdr3_length: 14
cdr3_aa: CASSSKGYGYTF; d_call: -; v_call: TRBV2; cdr3_length: 12
cdr3_aa: CASSYRNSGANVLTF; d_call: -; v_call: TRBV11-2; cdr3_length: 15
cdr3_aa: CASSSLGGRETQYF; d_call: -; v_call: TRBV7-2; cdr3_length: 14
cdr3_aa: CASSLATGLEQFF; d_call: -; v_call: TRBV11-1; cdr3_length: 13
cdr3_aa: CASSYSALQGGEQYF; d_call: -; v_call: TRBV6-5; cdr3_length: 15
cdr3_aa: CASSPRPENRDTEAFF; d_call: -; v_call: TRBV12-3/TRBV12-4; cdr3_length: 16
cdr3_aa: CASNLGGALYNEQFF; d_call: -; v_call: TRBV12-3/TRBV12-4; cdr3_length: 15
cdr3_aa: CASSSPWTGANGYTF; d_call: TRBD1; v_call: TRBV7-9; cdr3_length: 15
cdr3_aa: CASWGEDGNTEAFF; d_call: -; v_call: TRBV3-1; cdr3_length: 14
cdr3_aa: CASSLDRGFSPLHF; d_call: TRBD1; v_call: TRBV7-2; cdr3_length: 14
cdr3_aa: CAWNRFAGELFF; d_call: -; v_call: TRBV30; cdr3_length: 12
cdr3_aa: CASSYSGSYEQYF; d_call: -; v_call: TRBV6-2/TRBV6-3; cdr3_length: 13
cdr3_aa: CASSLNRNTDTQYF; d_call: -; v_call: TRBV7-2; cdr3_length: 14
cdr3_aa: CASSFRGSNEQFF; d_call: -; v_call: TRBV12-3/TRBV12-4; cdr3_length: 13
cdr3_aa: CASSQDEAGELFF; d_call: -; v_call: TRBV7-6; cdr3_length: 13
cdr3_aa: CSARDMSDTQYF; d_call: -; v_call: TRBV20-1; cdr3_length: 12
cdr3_aa: CASSYRLGLAGASYEQYF; d_call: TRBD2; v_call: TRBV6-5; cdr3_length: 18
cdr3_aa: CASGPRRDTDTQYF; d_call: -; v_call: TRBV10-1; cdr3_length: 14
cdr3_aa: CAISELQGYSPLHF; d_call: TRBD1; v_call: TRBV10-3; cdr3_length: 14
cdr3_aa: CASSFSPGTSYEQYF; d_call: -; v_call: TRBV7-8; cdr3_length: 15
cdr3_aa: CASSYAGRGSGNTIYF; d_call: -; v_call: TRBV6-5; cdr3_length: 16
cdr3_aa: CASSSGAVGTEAFF; d_call: -; v_call: TRBV5-1; cdr3_length: 14
cdr3_aa: CASSFSGATYEQYF; d_call: -; v_call: TRBV12-3/TRBV12-4; cdr3_length: 14
cdr3_aa: CASSLVGGPSDTQYF; d_call: -; v_call: TRBV5-1; cdr3_length: 15
cdr3_aa: CSARRPGTLNQPQHF; d_call: -; v_call: TRBV20-1; cdr3_length: 15